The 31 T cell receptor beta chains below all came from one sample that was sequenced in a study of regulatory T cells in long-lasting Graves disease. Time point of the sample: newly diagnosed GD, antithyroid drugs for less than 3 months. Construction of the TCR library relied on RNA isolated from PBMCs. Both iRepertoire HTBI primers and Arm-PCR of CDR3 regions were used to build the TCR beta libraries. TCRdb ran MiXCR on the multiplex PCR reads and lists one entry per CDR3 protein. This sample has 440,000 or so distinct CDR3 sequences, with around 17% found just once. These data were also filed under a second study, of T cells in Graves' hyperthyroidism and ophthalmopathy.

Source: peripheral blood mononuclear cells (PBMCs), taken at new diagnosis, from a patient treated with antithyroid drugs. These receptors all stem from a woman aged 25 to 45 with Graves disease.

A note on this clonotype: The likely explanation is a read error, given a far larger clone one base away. DNA of the CDR3: TGTGCCACCAAGTCGGCTCCGGGGGAGACCCAGTACTTC. Amino acids: CATKSAPGETQYF. The chain uses TRBV2 and TRBJ2-1; maybe TRBD2 (5 bases). The better agreement between TRBJ2-5 and the DNA end casts doubt on the J call. Germline CDR1 and CDR2: SNHLY and FYNNEI. The CDR3 consists of 13 residues.

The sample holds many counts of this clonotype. CDR3 amino acids: CSARDSGRDQETQYF. The CDR3 DNA sequence: TGCAGTGCTAGAGATAGCGGGAGGGACCAAGAGACCCAGTACTTC. This chain joins TRBV20-1 and TRBJ2-5; 11 bases map to TRBD2. The junction had 0 bases not matched to a gene; V was cut back by 0 bases and J by 0 bases. This CDR3 contains 15 residues. Germline V gene sequence: CDR1 DFQATT, CDR2 SNEGSKA (reference sequence).

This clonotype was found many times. As DNA, the CDR3 is TGTGCCAGCAGTGGGGATGGACCCTATGGCTACACCTTC. It encodes CASSGDGPYGYTF. V usage is TRBV2 and J usage is TRBJ1-2; D is unresolved. The CDR3 covers 13 residues. V lost 4 bases and J 4 bases, leaving 10 bases between the germline ends. Per germline, CDR1 SNHLY and CDR2 FYNNEI.

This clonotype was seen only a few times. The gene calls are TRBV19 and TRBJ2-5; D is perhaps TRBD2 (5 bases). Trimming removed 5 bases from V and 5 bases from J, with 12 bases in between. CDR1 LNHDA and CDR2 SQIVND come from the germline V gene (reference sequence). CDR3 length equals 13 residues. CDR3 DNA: TGTGCCAGTAGTTCCGGGGTTTTGGAGACCCAGTACTTC. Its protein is CASSSGVLETQYF.

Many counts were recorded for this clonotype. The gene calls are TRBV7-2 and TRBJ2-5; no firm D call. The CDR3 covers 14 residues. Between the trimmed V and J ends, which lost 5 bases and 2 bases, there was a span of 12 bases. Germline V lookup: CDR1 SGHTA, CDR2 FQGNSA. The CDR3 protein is CASSPHEGQETQYF. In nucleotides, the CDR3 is TGTGCCAGCAGCCCCCATGAAGGGCAAGAGACCCAGTACTTC.

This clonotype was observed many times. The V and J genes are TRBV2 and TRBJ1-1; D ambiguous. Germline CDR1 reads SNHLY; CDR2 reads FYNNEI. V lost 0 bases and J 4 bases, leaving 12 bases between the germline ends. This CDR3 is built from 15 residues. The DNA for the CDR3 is TGTGCCAGCAGTGAAGCGCGCGGGCTTAGCACTGAAGCTTTCTTT. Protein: CASSEARGLSTEAFF.

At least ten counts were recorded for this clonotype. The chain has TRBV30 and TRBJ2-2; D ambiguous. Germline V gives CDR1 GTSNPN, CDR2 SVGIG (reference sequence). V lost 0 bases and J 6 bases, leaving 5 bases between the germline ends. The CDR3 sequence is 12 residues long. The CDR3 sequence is CAWSVGSGELFF. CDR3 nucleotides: TGTGCCTGGAGTGTAGGGTCCGGGGAGCTGTTTTTT.

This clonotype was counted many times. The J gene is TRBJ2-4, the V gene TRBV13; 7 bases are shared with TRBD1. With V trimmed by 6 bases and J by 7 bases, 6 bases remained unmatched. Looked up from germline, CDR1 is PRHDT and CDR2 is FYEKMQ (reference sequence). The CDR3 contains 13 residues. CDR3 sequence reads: CASRGTETNIQYF. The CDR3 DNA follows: TGTGCCAGCAGAGGGACAGAGACGAACATTCAGTACTTC.

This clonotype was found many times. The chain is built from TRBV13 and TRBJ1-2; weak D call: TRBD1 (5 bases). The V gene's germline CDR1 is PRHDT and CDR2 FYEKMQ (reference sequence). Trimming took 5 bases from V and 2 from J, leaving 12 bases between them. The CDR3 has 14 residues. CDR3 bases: TGTGCCAGCAGCCGTCGTGGGGGGAACTATGGCTACACCTTC. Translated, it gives CASSRRGGNYGYTF. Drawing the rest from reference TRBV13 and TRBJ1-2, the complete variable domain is AAGVIQSPRHLIKEKRETATLKCYPIPRHDTVYWYQQGPGQDPQFLISFYEKMQSDKGSIPDRFSAQQFSDYHSELNMSSLELGDSALYFCASSRRGGNYGYTFGSGTRLTVV.

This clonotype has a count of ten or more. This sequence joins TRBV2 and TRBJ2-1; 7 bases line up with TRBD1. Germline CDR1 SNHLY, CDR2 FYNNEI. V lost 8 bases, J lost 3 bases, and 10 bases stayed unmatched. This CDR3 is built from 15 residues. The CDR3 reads CASVLGQHYYNEQFF. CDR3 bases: TGTGCCAGCGTCCTGGGACAGCACTACTACAATGAGCAGTTCTTC.

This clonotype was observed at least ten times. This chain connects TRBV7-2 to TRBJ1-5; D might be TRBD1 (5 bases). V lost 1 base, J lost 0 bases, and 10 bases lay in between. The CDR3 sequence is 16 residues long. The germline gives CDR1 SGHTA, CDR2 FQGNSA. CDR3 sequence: CASSLEGLNSNQPQHF. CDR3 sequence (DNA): TGTGCCAGCAGCTTAGAGGGACTCAATAGCAATCAGCCCCAGCATTTT.

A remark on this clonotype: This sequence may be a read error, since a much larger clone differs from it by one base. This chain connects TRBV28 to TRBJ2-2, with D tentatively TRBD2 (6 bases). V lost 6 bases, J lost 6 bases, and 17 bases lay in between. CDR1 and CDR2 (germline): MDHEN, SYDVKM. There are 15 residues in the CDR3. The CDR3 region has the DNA TGTGCCAGCAGACCTTTGGGGGGAGTTTCCGGGGAGCTGTTTTTT. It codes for CASRPLGGVSGELFF.

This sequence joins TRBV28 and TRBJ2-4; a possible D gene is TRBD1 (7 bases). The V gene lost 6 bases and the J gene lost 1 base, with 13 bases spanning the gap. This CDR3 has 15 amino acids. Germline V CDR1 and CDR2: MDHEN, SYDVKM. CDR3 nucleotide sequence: TGTGCCAGCAGCAGGGGGGTTTCGGCCAAAAACATTCAGTACTTC. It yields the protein CASSRGVSAKNIQYF.

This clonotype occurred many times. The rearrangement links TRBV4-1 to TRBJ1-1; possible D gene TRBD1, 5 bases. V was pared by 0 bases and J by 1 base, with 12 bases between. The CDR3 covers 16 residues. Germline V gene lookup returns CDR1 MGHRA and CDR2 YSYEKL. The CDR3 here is CASSQDGSTGNTEAFF. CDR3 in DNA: TGCGCCAGCAGCCAAGATGGAAGTACAGGGAACACTGAAGCTTTCTTT.

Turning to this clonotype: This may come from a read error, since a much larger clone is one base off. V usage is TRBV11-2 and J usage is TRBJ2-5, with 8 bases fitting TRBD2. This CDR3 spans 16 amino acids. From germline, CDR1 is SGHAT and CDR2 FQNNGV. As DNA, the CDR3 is TGTGCCAGCAGCTTTCCCCAACTAGCGGATCAAGAGACCCAGCACTTC. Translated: CASSFPQLADQETQHF.

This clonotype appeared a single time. The CDR3 region is CSAKRTSSSYEQYF. The CDR3 DNA reads as TGCAGTGCCAAAAGGACTTCTAGCTCCTACGAGCAGTACTTC. The chain links TRBV20-1 to TRBJ2-7, with D maybe TRBD2 (5 bases). This CDR3 region has 14 residues. Germline assignment: CDR1 DFQATT and CDR2 SNEGSKA (reference sequence). V was clipped by 6 bases and J by 0 bases, with 15 bases between them.

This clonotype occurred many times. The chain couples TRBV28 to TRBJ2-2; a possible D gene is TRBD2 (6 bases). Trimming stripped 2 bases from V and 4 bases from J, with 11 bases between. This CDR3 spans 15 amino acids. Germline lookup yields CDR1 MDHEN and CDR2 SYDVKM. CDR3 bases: TGTGCCAGCAGTTTAGGCGGGATAGTCACCGGGGAGCTGTTTTTT. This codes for CASSLGGIVTGELFF. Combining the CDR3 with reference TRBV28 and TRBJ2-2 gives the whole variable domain DVKVTQSSRYLVKRTGEKVFLECVQDMDHENMFWYRQDPGLGLRLIYFSYDVKMKEKGDIPEGYSVSREKKERFSLILESASTNQTSMYLCASSLGGIVTGELFFGEGSRLTVL.

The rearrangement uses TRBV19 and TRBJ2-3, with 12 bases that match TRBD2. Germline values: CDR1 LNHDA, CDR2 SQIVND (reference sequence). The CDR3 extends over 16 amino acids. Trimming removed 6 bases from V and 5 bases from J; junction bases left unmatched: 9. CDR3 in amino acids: CASSPTRLAGEDTQYF. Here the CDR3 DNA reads TGTGCCAGTAGCCCGACTCGACTAGCGGGAGAAGATACGCAGTATTTT.

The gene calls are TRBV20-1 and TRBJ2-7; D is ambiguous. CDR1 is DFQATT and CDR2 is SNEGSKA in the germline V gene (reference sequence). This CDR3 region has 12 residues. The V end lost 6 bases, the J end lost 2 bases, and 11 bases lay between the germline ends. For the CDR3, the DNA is TGCAGTGCGCAGTCCCGGGCCTACGAGCAGTACTTC. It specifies CSAQSRAYEQYF.

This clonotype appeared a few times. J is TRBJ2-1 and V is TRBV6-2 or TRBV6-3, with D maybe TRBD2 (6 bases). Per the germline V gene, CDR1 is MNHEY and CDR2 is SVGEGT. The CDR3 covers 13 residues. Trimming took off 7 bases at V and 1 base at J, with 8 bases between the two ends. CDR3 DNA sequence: TGTGCCAGCAAAGCGGGTTCCTACAATGAGCAGTTCTTC. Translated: CASKAGSYNEQFF.

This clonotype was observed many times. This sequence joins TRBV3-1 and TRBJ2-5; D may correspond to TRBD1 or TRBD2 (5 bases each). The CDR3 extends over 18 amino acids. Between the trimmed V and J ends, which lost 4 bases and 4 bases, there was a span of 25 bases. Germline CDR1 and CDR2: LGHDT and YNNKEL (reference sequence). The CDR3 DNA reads TGTGCCAGCAGCCCGGCCCGGGCGGACTTGGGGCGTCGAGAGACCCAGTACTTC. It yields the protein CASSPARADLGRRETQYF.

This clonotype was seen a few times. In DNA form, the CDR3 reads TGTGCCAGCAGCCCTTTGCAAAATGAAGCTTTCTTT. Translation gives CASSPLQNEAFF. The chain uses TRBV9 and TRBJ1-1, with D hard to call. Trimming took off 4 bases at V and 7 bases at J, with 11 bases between the two ends. The CDR3 contains 12 residues. Germline V lookup: CDR1 SGDLS, CDR2 YYNGEE. Full variable domain (remainder filled in from reference TRBV9 and TRBJ1-1): DSGVTQTPKHLITATGQRVTLRCSPRSGDLSVYWYQQSLDQGLQFLIQYYNGEERAKGNILERFSAQQFPDLHSELNLSSLELGDSALYFCASSPLQNEAFFGQGTRLTVV.

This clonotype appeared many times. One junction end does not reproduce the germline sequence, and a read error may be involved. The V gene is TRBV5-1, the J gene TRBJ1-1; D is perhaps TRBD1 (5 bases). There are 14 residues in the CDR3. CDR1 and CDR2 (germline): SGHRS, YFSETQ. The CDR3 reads CASSLGRLNTEAFF. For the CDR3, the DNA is TGTGCCAGCAGTTTGGGACGATTGAACACTGAAGCTTTCTTT.

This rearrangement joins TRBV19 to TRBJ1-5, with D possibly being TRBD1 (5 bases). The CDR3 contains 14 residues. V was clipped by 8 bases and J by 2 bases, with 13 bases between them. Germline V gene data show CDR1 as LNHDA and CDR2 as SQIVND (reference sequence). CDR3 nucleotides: TGTGCCAGTCGGGGGGTTGGGGGCAATCAGCCCCAGCATTTT. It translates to CASRGVGGNQPQHF. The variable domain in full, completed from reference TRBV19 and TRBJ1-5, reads DGGITQSPKYLFRKEGQNVTLSCEQNLNHDAMYWYRQDPGQGLRLIYYSQIVNDFQKGDIAEGYSVSREKKESFPLTVTSAQKNPTAFYLCASRGVGGNQPQHFGDGTRLSIL.

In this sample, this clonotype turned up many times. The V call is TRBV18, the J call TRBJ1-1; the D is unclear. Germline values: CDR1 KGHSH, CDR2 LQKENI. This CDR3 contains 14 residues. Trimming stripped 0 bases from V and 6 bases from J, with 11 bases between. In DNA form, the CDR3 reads TGTGCCAGCTCACCACCGGCGGGGAGGGCTGAAGCTTTCTTT. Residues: CASSPPAGRAEAFF.

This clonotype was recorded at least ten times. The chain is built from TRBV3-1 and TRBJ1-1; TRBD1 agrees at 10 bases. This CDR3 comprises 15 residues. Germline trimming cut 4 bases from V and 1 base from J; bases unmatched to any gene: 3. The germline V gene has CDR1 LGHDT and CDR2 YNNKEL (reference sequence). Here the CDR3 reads CASSPGQGGNTEAFF. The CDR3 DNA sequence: TGTGCCAGCAGCCCAGGACAGGGGGGGAACACTGAAGCTTTCTTT.

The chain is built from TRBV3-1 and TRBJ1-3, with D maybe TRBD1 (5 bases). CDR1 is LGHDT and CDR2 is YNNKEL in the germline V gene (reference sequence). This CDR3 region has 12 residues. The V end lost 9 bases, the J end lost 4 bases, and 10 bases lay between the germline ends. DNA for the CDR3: TGTGCCAGTGGGGCGGTCGGAAACACCATATATTTT. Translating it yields CASGAVGNTIYF.

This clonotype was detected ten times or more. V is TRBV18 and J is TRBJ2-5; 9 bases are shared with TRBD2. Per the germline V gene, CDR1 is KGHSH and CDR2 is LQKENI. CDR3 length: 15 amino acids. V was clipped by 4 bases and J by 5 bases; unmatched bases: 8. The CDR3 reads CASSRPTSGVETQYF. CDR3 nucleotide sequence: TGTGCCAGCTCACGCCCGACTAGCGGTGTTGAGACCCAGTACTTC.

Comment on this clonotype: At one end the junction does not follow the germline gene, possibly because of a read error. CDR3 sequence (DNA): TGCACCAGCAGTCCTGAACAGGGGGCAGGGGAGCAGTACTTC. Translating it yields CTSSPEQGAGEQYF. The chain recombines TRBV5-1 with TRBJ2-7; 9 nucleotides line up with TRBD1. Germline V lookup: CDR1 SGHRS, CDR2 YFSETQ. This CDR3 has 14 amino acids.

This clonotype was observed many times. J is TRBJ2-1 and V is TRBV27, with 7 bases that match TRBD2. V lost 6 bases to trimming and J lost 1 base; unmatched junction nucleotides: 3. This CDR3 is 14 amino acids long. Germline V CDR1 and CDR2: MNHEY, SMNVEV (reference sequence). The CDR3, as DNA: TGTGCCAGCAGCCGGGACTATTCCTACAATGAGCAGTTCTTC. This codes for CASSRDYSYNEQFF.

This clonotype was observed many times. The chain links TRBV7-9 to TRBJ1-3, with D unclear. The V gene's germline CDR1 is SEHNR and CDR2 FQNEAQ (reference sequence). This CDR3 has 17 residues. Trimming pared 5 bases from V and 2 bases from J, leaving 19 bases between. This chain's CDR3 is CASSRLGEYGPGNTIYF. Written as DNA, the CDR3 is TGTGCCAGCAGCCGATTGGGAGAATACGGGCCTGGAAACACCATATATTTT. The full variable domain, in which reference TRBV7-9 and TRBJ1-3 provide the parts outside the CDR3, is DTGVSQNPRHKITKRGQNVTFRCDPISEHNRLYWYRQTLGQGPEFLTYFQNEAQLEKSRLLSDRFSAERPKGSFSTLEIQRTEQGDSAMYLCASSRLGEYGPGNTIYFGEGSWLTVV.